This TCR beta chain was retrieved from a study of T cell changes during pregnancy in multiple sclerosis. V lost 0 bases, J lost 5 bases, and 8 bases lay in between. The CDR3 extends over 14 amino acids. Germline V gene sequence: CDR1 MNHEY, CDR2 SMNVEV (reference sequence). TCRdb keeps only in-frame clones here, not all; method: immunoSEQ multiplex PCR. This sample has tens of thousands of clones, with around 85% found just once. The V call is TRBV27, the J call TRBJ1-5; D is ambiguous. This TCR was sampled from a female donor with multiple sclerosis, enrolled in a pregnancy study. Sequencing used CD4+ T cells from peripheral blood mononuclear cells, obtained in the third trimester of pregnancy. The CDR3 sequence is CASSLSAQDQPQHF. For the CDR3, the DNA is TGTGCCAGCAGTTTATCGGCCCAAGATCAGCCCCAGCATTTT.